This entry lists 16 T cell receptor beta chains sequenced from one sample in a study of TIL therapy for anti-PD-1-resistant metastatic lung cancer. Time point in this sample: pre-treatment sample, taken before nivolumab and TIL therapy. This was the immunoSEQ v3 assay. The method was immunoSEQ multiplex PCR; TCRdb's version includes in-frame clones alone and lacks a portion of them. The sample shows about 52,000 clones, 79% of them seen only once. This sample comprised blood, obtained at baseline. All receptors come from a woman between 30 and 80 years old with non-small cell lung cancer.

The chain employs TRBV9 and TRBJ2-7; 11 nucleotides line up with TRBD2. The CDR3 contains 15 residues. After removal of 4 bases from V and 4 bases from J, the junction contained 7 bases not matched to a gene. Germline-derived CDR1 and CDR2 are SGDLS and YYNGEE. CDR3 DNA sequence: TGTGCCAGCAGCACAACCGGGACTAGCGGTTACGAGCAGTACTTC. This sequence encodes CASSTTGTSGYEQYF.

For this clone: Other DNA sequences of this sample code for an identical CDR3. CDR3 in amino acids: CASISFERISDTQYF. In DNA form, the CDR3 reads TGTGCCAGCATCTCTTTCGAGAGAATCTCAGATACGCAGTATTTT. The V gene is TRBV5-6, the J gene TRBJ2-3; D uncertain. Germline CDR1 is SGHDT and CDR2 is YYEEEE. Trimming took 6 bases from V and 4 from J, leaving 18 bases between them. The CDR3 loop spans 15 amino acids.

This clone has only a few counts. V usage is TRBV19 and J usage is TRBJ1-5; 10 positions agree with TRBD1. Germline assignment: CDR1 LNHDA and CDR2 SQIVND (reference sequence). Trimming removed 7 bases from V and 6 bases from J; junction bases left unmatched: 6. CDR3 size: 14 residues. Here the CDR3 reads CASKEGQGFQPQHF. CDR3 sequence (DNA): TGTGCCAGTAAAGAGGGACAGGGGTTTCAGCCCCAGCATTTT.

This chain joins TRBV4-2 and TRBJ1-2; D is unresolved. Germline CDR1 is LGHNA and CDR2 is YNFKEQ. Trimming shortened V by 1 base and J by 5 bases, and 17 bases separated the two germline ends. The CDR3 has 16 amino acids. The CDR3 is CASSQVSQEPLYGYTF. DNA of the CDR3: TGTGCCAGCAGCCAAGTTTCCCAGGAGCCTCTATATGGCTACACCTTC.

The J gene is TRBJ2-7, the V gene TRBV19; TRBD1 agrees at 7 bases. The germline CDR1 and CDR2 sequences are LNHDA and SQIVND (reference sequence). Trimming removed 5 bases from V and 0 bases from J; junction bases left unmatched: 7. The CDR3 runs to 15 residues. CDR3 coding DNA: TGTGCCAGTAGTCCGGCCGGGACAGTCTCCTACGAGCAGTACTTC. It yields the protein CASSPAGTVSYEQYF.

The rearrangement uses TRBV19 and TRBJ1-5; D is unclear. This CDR3 has 14 residues. Trimming pared 5 bases from V and 0 bases from J, leaving 8 bases between. Germline V lookup: CDR1 LNHDA, CDR2 SQIVND (reference sequence). The CDR3 here is CASSLSNSNQPQHF. DNA of the CDR3: TGTGCCAGTAGTCTCTCTAATAGCAATCAGCCCCAGCATTTT.

J is TRBJ2-5 and V is TRBV28, with 12 bases identical to TRBD1. The DNA end lines up better with TRBJ2-7; the J call may be wrong. From germline, CDR1 is MDHEN and CDR2 SYDVKM. The CDR3 loop spans 15 amino acids. The CDR3 region is CASISGTGGYYEQYF. The CDR3 nucleotides read TGTGCCAGCATCTCGGGGACAGGGGGCTACTACGAGCAGTACTTC.

The V gene is TRBV18, the J gene TRBJ1-5; D is perhaps TRBD1 (5 bases). The CDR3 covers 13 residues. Trimming took 6 bases from V and 7 from J, leaving 13 bases between them. Germline V CDR1 and CDR2: KGHSH, LQKENI. CDR3 sequence: CASSSGAGQPQHF. The DNA of the CDR3 is TGTGCCAGCTCCTCCGGGGCCGGCCAGCCCCAGCATTTT. Full variable domain (rest looked up from reference TRBV18 and TRBJ1-5): NAGVMQNPRHLVRRRGQEARLRCSPMKGHSHVYWYRQLPEEGLKFMVYLQKENIIDESGMPKERFSAEFPKEGPSILRIQQVVRGDSAAYFCASSSGAGQPQHFGDGTRLSIL.

This clone was seen more than once but under ten times. The V and J genes are TRBV2 and TRBJ2-5, with 8 nucleotides matching TRBD2. There are 15 residues in the CDR3. CDR1 is SNHLY, CDR2 FYNNEI, per germline. Trimming took 3 bases from V and 1 from J; bases not matched to a gene: 4. CDR3 loop: CASSDSGAPQETQYF. The CDR3 bases are TGTGCCAGCAGTGATAGCGGGGCACCCCAAGAGACCCAGTACTTC.

This chain uses TRBV27 with TRBJ2-3; D tentatively reads TRBD1 or TRBD2 (7 bases each). V was shortened by 5 bases and J by 4 bases, with 19 bases between the two germline ends. Germline-derived CDR1 and CDR2 are MNHEY and SMNVEV (reference sequence). The CDR3 runs 16 residues. As DNA, the CDR3 is TGTGCCAGCAGTCCCTTCTCAGGGGGGGCCCCAGATACGCAGTATTTT. Its protein is CASSPFSGGAPDTQYF.

This clone was seen a single time. V is TRBV6-5 and J is TRBJ1-1, with D perhaps matching TRBD1 (6 bases). This CDR3 comprises 14 residues. Germline assignment: CDR1 MNHEY and CDR2 SVGAGI. Trimming stripped 5 bases from V and 0 bases from J, with 10 bases between. CDR3: CASSNTGMNTEAFF. CDR3 in DNA: TGTGCCAGCAGTAACACAGGGATGAACACTGAAGCTTTCTTT.

This chain links TRBV7-2 with TRBJ2-1; 15 bases are shared with TRBD2. This CDR3 comprises 17 residues. The germline V gene has CDR1 SGHTA and CDR2 FQGNSA. The V gene end was trimmed by 1 base and the J gene end by 6 bases; junction bases not matched to a gene: 4. DNA of the CDR3: TGTGCCAGCAGCTTAGGGACTAGCGGGGGGGCGGGCAATGAGCAGTTCTTC. It specifies CASSLGTSGGAGNEQFF.

This clone occurred once. This chain uses TRBV27 with TRBJ1-2; D possibly corresponds to TRBD1 (6 bases). In germline, CDR1 is MNHEY, CDR2 SMNVEV (reference sequence). V gave up 10 bases and J gave up 4 bases, with 22 bases separating them. This CDR3 has 15 amino acids. CDR3 loop: CATLSPLGGRYGYTF. For the CDR3, the DNA is TGTGCCACCCTGAGCCCCCTGGGGGGGCGCTATGGCTACACCTTC.

V gene TRBV6-5 combines with J gene TRBJ1-2, with 11 bases matching TRBD1. In germline, CDR1 is MNHEY, CDR2 SVGAGI. V was clipped by 0 bases and J by 6 bases; unmatched bases: 6. The CDR3 is 16 amino acids. CDR3 in DNA: TGTGCCAGCAGTTACTCGTGGGACAGGGGGGAGGATGGCTACACCTTC. This codes for CASSYSWDRGEDGYTF.

This chain connects TRBV4-2 to TRBJ1-4; D may be TRBD1 (5 bases). The V and J ends lost 3 bases and 0 bases respectively, with 11 bases between them. Germline CDR1 is LGHNA and CDR2 is YNFKEQ. The CDR3 covers 16 residues. The CDR3 sequence: CASSHGAYATNEKLFF. Written as DNA, the CDR3 is TGTGCCAGCAGCCACGGGGCTTACGCAACTAATGAAAAACTGTTTTTT.

This clone has a handful of counts. This chain uses TRBV7-9 with TRBJ1-5; D might be TRBD1 (5 bases). Germline V gene data show CDR1 as SEHNR and CDR2 as FQNEAQ (reference sequence). Trimming left V 5 bases short and J 3 bases short, with 11 bases between. The CDR3 sequence is 14 residues long. The CDR3 here is CASSPGRPNQPQHF. Here the CDR3 DNA reads TGTGCCAGCAGCCCGGGACGCCCCAATCAGCCCCAGCATTTT.